These 28 T cell receptor beta chains came from one sample sequenced in a study of tissue T cells after allogeneic stem cell transplantation. Adult allogeneic hematopoietic cell transplant recipients with steroid-refractory graft-versus-host disease were prospectively enrolled for research autopsy. Only in-frame clones appear in the TCRdb table, and some are missing; sequencing was by immunoSEQ multiplex PCR. The table has about 3,600 clones, around 74% seen once. The sample in question was left colon tissue, obtained at autopsy. These receptors originate from a male patient aged 60 or over with steroid-refractory graft-versus-host disease after an allogeneic stem cell transplant. Some of these T cells may belong to the graft donor.

The chain carries TRBV14 and TRBJ2-7; the D gene is possibly TRBD2 (5 bases). V lost 6 bases to trimming and J lost 6 bases, with 21 bases between them. The CDR3 extends over 15 amino acids. CDR1 and CDR2 (germline): SGHDN, FVKESK. CDR3 in DNA: TGTGCCAGCAGTAGAACGGGGATTGTGGGAGTCGAGCAGTACTTC. Protein: CASSRTGIVGVEQYF.

J is TRBJ2-1 and V is TRBV5-4, with TRBD2 matching over 15 bases. After removal of 2 bases from V and 10 bases from J, the junction contained 7 bases not matched to a gene. The V gene's germline CDR1 is SGHNT and CDR2 YYREEE (reference sequence). There are 16 residues in the CDR3. The CDR3: CASSFQGLAGGGEQFF. CDR3 sequence (DNA): TGTGCCAGCAGCTTCCAGGGACTAGCGGGGGGTGGCGAGCAGTTCTTC.

In its sample, this clone was seen once. CDR3 region: CASTRSGANVLTF. In DNA form, the CDR3 reads TGTGCCAGCACGCGGTCTGGGGCCAACGTCCTGACTTTC. J is TRBJ2-6 and V is TRBV12-3 or TRBV12-4; D is uncertain. This CDR3 comprises 13 residues. Between the trimmed V and J ends, which lost 7 bases and 1 base, there was a span of 5 bases.

The chain couples TRBV25-1 to TRBJ2-7, with no clear D. Trimming left V 6 bases short and J 1 base short, with 10 bases between. The CDR3 is 13 amino acids. Per germline, CDR1 MGHDK and CDR2 SYGVNS. CDR3 sequence reads: CASRSPGSYEQYF. CDR3 coding DNA: TGTGCCAGCAGGTCTCCGGGTTCCTACGAGCAGTACTTC.

V gene TRBV10-3 combines with J gene TRBJ1-1; 11 bases are shared with TRBD1. CDR1 and CDR2 from the germline V gene are ENHRY and SYGVKD. The trim removed 10 bases at V and 4 bases at J, leaving 2 bases unmatched. The CDR3 extends over 12 amino acids. CDR3 bases: TGTGCCACCGGACAGGGGGCCACTGAAGCTTTCTTT. This translates into CATGQGATEAFF.

In this sample, this clone turned up once. The chain links TRBV13 to TRBJ2-5; D not resolved. Germline V gives CDR1 PRHDT, CDR2 FYEKMQ (reference sequence). CDR3 length: 14 residues. Trimming removed 6 bases at V and 1 base at J, with 12 bases between. CDR3 in amino acids: CASRLTTTQETQYF. CDR3 nucleotides: TGTGCCAGCAGACTCACTACGACCCAAGAGACCCAGTACTTC. The variable domain in full, with the rest retrieved from reference TRBV13 and TRBJ2-5, is AAGVIQSPRHLIKEKRETATLKCYPIPRHDTVYWYQQGPGQDPQFLISFYEKMQSDKGSIPDRFSAQQFSDYHSELNMSSLELGDSALYFCASRLTTTQETQYFGPGTRLLVL.

The chain has TRBV19 and TRBJ1-4; D remains unclear. With 8 bases removed from V and 7 bases from J, the gap between germline ends came to 11 bases. CDR1 and CDR2 (germline): LNHDA, SQIVND (reference sequence). CDR3 size: 12 residues. The CDR3 nucleotides are TGTGCCAGTTGGAGGTGGGGTGAAAAACTGTTTTTT. This sequence encodes CASWRWGEKLFF.

The V and J genes are TRBV11-2 and TRBJ1-4; no definite D call. CDR1 and CDR2 from the germline V gene are SGHAT and FQNNGV. Between the trimmed V and J ends, which lost 2 bases and 7 bases, there was a span of 8 bases. The CDR3 totals 13 residues. CDR3: CASSLIPREKLFF. In DNA form, the CDR3 reads TGTGCCAGCAGCTTAATTCCCCGTGAAAAACTGTTTTTT. Complete variable domain (other parts from reference TRBV11-2 and TRBJ1-4): EAGVAQSPRYKIIEKRQSVAFWCNPISGHATLYWYQQILGQGPKLLIQFQNNGVVDDSQLPKDRFSAERLKGVDSTLKIQPAKLEDSAVYLCASSLIPREKLFFGSGTQLSVL.

The rearrangement joins TRBV28 to TRBJ1-3; 9 bases align to TRBD1. The junction had 7 bases not matched to a gene; V was cut back by 6 bases and J by 1 base. Germline V gene lookup returns CDR1 MDHEN and CDR2 SYDVKM. This CDR3 spans 16 amino acids. CDR3 residues: CASRNGQGISGNTIYF. CDR3 DNA sequence: TGTGCCAGCAGAAACGGACAGGGGATTTCTGGAAACACCATATATTTT.

The rearrangement links TRBV6-4 to TRBJ1-5; D might be TRBD1 (5 bases). V was clipped by 5 bases and J by 2 bases, with 7 bases between them. Germline loops: CDR1 MRHNA, CDR2 SNTAGT. The CDR3 length is 13 residues. Written as DNA, the CDR3 is TGTGCCAGCAGTTGGGACCGCAATCAGCCCCAGCATTTT. Translating gives CASSWDRNQPQHF.

The V call is TRBV28, the J call TRBJ2-7, with D tentatively TRBD2 (6 bases). The germline gives CDR1 MDHEN, CDR2 SYDVKM. This CDR3 has 15 amino acids. The V end lost 5 bases, the J end lost 0 bases, and 14 bases lay between the germline ends. In DNA, the CDR3 is TGTGCCAGCAGTCCCCGGGGGATGAGCTCCTACGAGCAGTACTTC. Protein product: CASSPRGMSSYEQYF.

A few counts support this clone. The chain joins TRBV27 to TRBJ1-3, with D perhaps matching TRBD1 (6 bases). Trimming shortened V by 6 bases and J by 0 bases, and 9 bases separated the two germline ends. The CDR3 consists of 14 residues. Per the germline V gene, CDR1 is MNHEY and CDR2 is SMNVEV (reference sequence). DNA of the CDR3: TGTGCCAGCAGGGCGGGACACTCTGGAAACACCATATATTTT. This encodes CASRAGHSGNTIYF.

V gene TRBV6-2 or TRBV6-3 combines with J gene TRBJ2-1; perhaps TRBD2 as D (6 bases). V was trimmed by 4 bases and J by 0 bases, leaving 13 bases between them. This CDR3 is built from 16 residues. Germline V gene data show CDR1 as MNHEY and CDR2 as SVGEGT. CDR3 nucleotide sequence: TGTGCCAGCAGTTCCGAGGGACTCCTCTCCTACAATGAGCAGTTCTTC. It translates to CASSSEGLLSYNEQFF.

This clone showed up just once. The chain joins TRBV27 to TRBJ2-7, with D unresolved. With 2 bases removed from V and 2 bases from J, the gap between germline ends came to 7 bases. The CDR3 spans 13 residues. The V gene's germline CDR1 is MNHEY and CDR2 SMNVEV (reference sequence). CDR3 bases: TGTGCCAGCAGTTTAATGCAGACCTACGAGCAGTACTTC. It is translated as CASSLMQTYEQYF.

This clone has more than one count but fewer than ten. The rearrangement links TRBV19 to TRBJ1-1, with D tentatively TRBD1 (5 bases). Trimming took off 0 bases at V and 4 bases at J, with 15 bases between the two ends. The CDR3 has 16 residues. Germline V gene sequence: CDR1 LNHDA, CDR2 SQIVND (reference sequence). The CDR3 loop is CASSIDIGVVATEAFF. CDR3 in DNA: TGTGCCAGTAGTATAGACATAGGGGTCGTCGCCACTGAAGCTTTCTTT.

The V call is TRBV4-1, the J call TRBJ1-2; D may be TRBD1 (6 bases). The germline CDR1 and CDR2 sequences are MGHRA and YSYEKL. Trimming took 1 base from V and 0 from J, leaving 12 bases between them. The CDR3 contains 16 residues. CDR3: CASSQGWQGSNYGYTF. The CDR3 nucleotides read TGCGCCAGCAGCCAAGGGTGGCAGGGGTCTAACTATGGCTACACCTTC.

The chain employs TRBV12-3 or TRBV12-4 and TRBJ1-5; D perhaps matches TRBD1 (6 bases). V lost 6 bases and J 7 bases, leaving 13 bases between the germline ends. The CDR3 has 13 amino acids. CDR3 region: CASSRDRTQPQHF. CDR3 nucleotide sequence: TGTGCCAGCAGCCGAGACAGGACCCAGCCCCAGCATTTT.

This clone has a handful of counts. The V gene is TRBV5-4, the J gene TRBJ2-1, with a weak D call TRBD2 (6 bases). V lost 3 bases and J lost 3, with 13 bases in between. Germline V gives CDR1 SGHNT, CDR2 YYREEE (reference sequence). The CDR3 has 15 amino acids. For the CDR3, the DNA is TGTGCCAGCAGCTCCGGAGGGCCCTACTACAATGAGCAGTTCTTC. It translates to CASSSGGPYYNEQFF.

The rearrangement uses TRBV5-1 and TRBJ1-1; D is unresolved. There are 11 residues in the CDR3. V gave up 3 bases and J gave up 5 bases, with 5 bases separating them. CDR1 is SGHRS and CDR2 is YFSETQ in the germline V gene. The CDR3 loop reads CASSSNTEAFF. The CDR3 DNA reads TGCGCCAGCAGCTCGAATACTGAAGCTTTCTTT.

The rearrangement joins TRBV6-5 to TRBJ1-2; 7 positions agree with TRBD1. The CDR3 is 14 residues long. Germline lookup yields CDR1 MNHEY and CDR2 SVGAGI. The V gene end was trimmed by 7 bases and the J gene end by 4 bases; junction bases not matched to a gene: 9. DNA for the CDR3: TGTGCCAGCAACATCCGGGACAGTGTCTATGGCTACACCTTC. As protein: CASNIRDSVYGYTF.

V is TRBV13 and J is TRBJ2-3; TRBD2 matches at 10 bases. Germline lookup yields CDR1 PRHDT and CDR2 FYEKMQ (reference sequence). V trimming: 4 bases; J trimming: 6 bases; junction bases outside the gene matches: 13. The CDR3 is made up of 17 amino acids. The CDR3 loop reads CASSSKTGTSAADTQYF. CDR3 bases: TGTGCCAGCAGCTCGAAGACCGGGACTAGCGCTGCTGATACGCAGTATTTT.

There are a few counts of this clone. The chain combines TRBV27 with TRBJ1-3; D gene uncertain. CDR1 and CDR2 from the germline V gene are MNHEY and SMNVEV (reference sequence). CDR3 size: 13 residues. Deletions cut 2 bases from V and 3 bases from J, with 5 bases between. The CDR3 region is CASSLGFGNTIYF. CDR3 in DNA: TGTGCCAGCAGTTTAGGTTTTGGAAACACCATATATTTT.

This sequence joins TRBV5-1 and TRBJ2-5; no definite D call. The V and J ends lost 2 bases and 1 base respectively, with 0 bases between them. The V gene's germline CDR1 is SGHRS and CDR2 YFSETQ. The CDR3 is made up of 11 amino acids. CDR3 in amino acids: CASSFQETQYF. For the CDR3, the DNA is TGCGCCAGCAGCTTCCAAGAGACCCAGTACTTC.

The chain is built from TRBV6-2 or TRBV6-3 and TRBJ2-7; D may correspond to TRBD1 or TRBD2 (5 bases each). The germline CDR1 and CDR2 sequences are MNHEY and SVGEGT. V lost 1 base to trimming and J lost 0 bases, with 13 bases between them. The CDR3 sequence is 16 residues long. CDR3 protein: CASSYWDGLNSYEQYF. Here the CDR3 DNA reads TGTGCCAGCAGTTACTGGGACGGGCTAAACTCCTACGAGCAGTACTTC.

The chain employs TRBV9 and TRBJ1-1; D unclear. CDR3 length: 12 amino acids. V gave up 4 bases and J gave up 8 bases, with 12 bases separating them. CDR1 is SGDLS, CDR2 YYNGEE, per germline. CDR3 region: CASSPSIDEAFF. The CDR3 DNA reads TGTGCCAGCAGCCCCTCGATTGACGAAGCTTTCTTT.

The rearrangement joins TRBV7-8 to TRBJ2-3; TRBD2 agrees at 7 bases. Germline-derived CDR1 and CDR2 are SGHVS and FQNEAQ. V dropped 0 bases and J dropped 0; count of bases not matched to a gene: 21. CDR3 length: 22 residues. The CDR3 DNA reads as TGTGCCAGCAGCTTAGCAGGTTGGAGCTGGGAGGGCCGCCTTTCAAGCACAGATACGCAGTATTTT. Translating gives CASSLAGWSWEGRLSSTDTQYF.

The chain recombines TRBV18 with TRBJ2-2; D gene ambiguous. The CDR3 is 15 amino acids. V was shortened by 3 bases and J by 0 bases, with 8 bases between the two germline ends. Germline V gene sequence: CDR1 KGHSH, CDR2 LQKENI. In nucleotides, the CDR3 is TGTGCCAGCTCACCGGACCTATCGAACACCGGGGAGCTGTTTTTT. This gives the protein CASSPDLSNTGELFF.

The V gene is TRBV11-2, the J gene TRBJ2-2, with D perhaps matching TRBD1 (5 bases). The ends were cut back, 5 bases at V and 1 base at J, with 5 bases in the middle. In germline, CDR1 is SGHAT, CDR2 FQNNGV. The CDR3 extends over 13 amino acids. This chain's CDR3 is CASSQGNTGELFF. The DNA for the CDR3 is TGTGCCAGCAGCCAGGGGAACACCGGGGAGCTGTTTTTT.